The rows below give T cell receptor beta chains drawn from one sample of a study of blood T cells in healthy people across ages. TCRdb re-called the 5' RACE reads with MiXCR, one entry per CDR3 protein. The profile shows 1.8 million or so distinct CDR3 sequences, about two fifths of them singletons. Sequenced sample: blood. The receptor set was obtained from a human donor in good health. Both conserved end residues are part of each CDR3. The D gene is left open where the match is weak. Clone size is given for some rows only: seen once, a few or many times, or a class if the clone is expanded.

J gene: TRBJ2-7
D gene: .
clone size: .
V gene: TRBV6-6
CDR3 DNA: TGTGCCAGCACCGAGTTGGGGGAATCCTACGAGCAGTACTTC
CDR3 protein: CASTELGESYEQYF

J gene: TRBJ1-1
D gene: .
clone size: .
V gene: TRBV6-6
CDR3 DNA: TGTGCCAGCAGTTACTCCGGGCCCAAGGGGATGAACACTGAAGCTTTCTTT
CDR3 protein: CASSYSGPKGMNTEAFF

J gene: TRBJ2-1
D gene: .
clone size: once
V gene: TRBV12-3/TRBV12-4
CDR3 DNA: TGTGCCAGCAGACCCAGCGACTACAATGAGCAGTTCTTC
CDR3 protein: CASRPSDYNEQFF

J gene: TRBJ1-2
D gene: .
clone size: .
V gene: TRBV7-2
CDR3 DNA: TGTGCCAGCAGCTTCGTACAGAGCTATGGCTACACCTTC
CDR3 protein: CASSFVQSYGYTF

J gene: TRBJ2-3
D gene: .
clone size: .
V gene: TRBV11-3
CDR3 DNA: TGTGCCAGCAGTAGGGGGTCAGGCGCAGATACGCAGTATTTT
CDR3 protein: CASSRGSGADTQYF

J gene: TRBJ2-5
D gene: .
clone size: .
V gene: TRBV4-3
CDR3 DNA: TGCGCCAGCAGCCAAGAGGGGACCTCCCAAGAGACCCAGTACTTC
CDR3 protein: CASSQEGTSQETQYF

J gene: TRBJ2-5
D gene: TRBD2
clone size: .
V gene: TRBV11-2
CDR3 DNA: TGTGCCAGCAGCTTCTTAGCGGGGACTAACAATGAGCAGTACTTC
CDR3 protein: CASSFLAGTNNEQYF

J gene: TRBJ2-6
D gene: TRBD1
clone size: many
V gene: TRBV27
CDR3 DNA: TGTGCCAGCAGTTTACGGACAGGGCACTTATTCTCTGGGGCCAACGTCCTGACTTTC
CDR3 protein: CASSLRTGHLFSGANVLTF

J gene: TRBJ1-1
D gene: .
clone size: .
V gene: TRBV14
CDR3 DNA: TGTGCCAGCAGCCAAGTTGGGCGGGGGATTAGGGACACTGAAGCTTTCTTT
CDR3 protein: CASSQVGRGIRDTEAFF

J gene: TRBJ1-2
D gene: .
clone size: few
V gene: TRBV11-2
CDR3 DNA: TGTGCCAGCAGCTTAACGACGACAGCCAACTATGGCTACACCTTC
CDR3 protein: CASSLTTTANYGYTF

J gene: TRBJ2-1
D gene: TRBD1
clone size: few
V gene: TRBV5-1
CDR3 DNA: TGCGCCAGCAGCTCCGGACAGGGCTGCAATGAGCAGTTCTTC
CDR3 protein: CASSSGQGCNEQFF

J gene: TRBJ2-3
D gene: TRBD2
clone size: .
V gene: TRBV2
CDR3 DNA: TGTGCCAGCACCCGAAGCGCTTATTATCTAGCGGGGGCCCGAGATACGCAGTATTTT
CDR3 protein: CASTRSAYYLAGARDTQYF

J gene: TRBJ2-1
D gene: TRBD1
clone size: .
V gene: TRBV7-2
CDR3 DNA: TGTGCCAGCAGCGCGGACAGGGGGACTCACAATGAGCAGTTCTTC
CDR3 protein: CASSADRGTHNEQFF

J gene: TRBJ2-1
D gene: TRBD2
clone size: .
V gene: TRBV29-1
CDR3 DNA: TGCAGCGTTGAAAGTCAGCGGGGGACCTACAATGAGCAGTTCTTC
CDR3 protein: CSVESQRGTYNEQFF

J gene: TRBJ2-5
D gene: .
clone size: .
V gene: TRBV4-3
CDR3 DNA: TGCGCCAGCAGCCAATTAAGCGGAGAGACCCAGTACTTC
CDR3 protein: CASSQLSGETQYF

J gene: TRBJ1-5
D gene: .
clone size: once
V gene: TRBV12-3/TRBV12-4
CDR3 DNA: TGTGCCAGCAGTTTCTCGGCCCGCTCCAATCAGCCCCAGCATTTT
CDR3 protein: CASSFSARSNQPQHF

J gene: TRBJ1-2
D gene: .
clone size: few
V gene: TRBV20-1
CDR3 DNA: TGCAGTGCTAGTGGTGCCTTATATGGCTACACCTTC
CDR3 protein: CSASGALYGYTF

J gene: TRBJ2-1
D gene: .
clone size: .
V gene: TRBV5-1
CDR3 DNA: TGCGCCAGCAGCCTATCTAGCGTATACCCCTACAATGAGCAGTTCTTC
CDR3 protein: CASSLSSVYPYNEQFF

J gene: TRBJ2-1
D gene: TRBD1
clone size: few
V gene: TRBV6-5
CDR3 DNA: TGTGCCAGCAGTTCGGACAGGGGGCGTAGGAATGAGCAGTTCTTC
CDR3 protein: CASSSDRGRRNEQFF

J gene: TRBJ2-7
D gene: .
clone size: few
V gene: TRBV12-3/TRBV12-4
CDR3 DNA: TGTGCCAGCAGTTTAGGGGGCCGGGGGCTGGGCGAGCAGTACTTC
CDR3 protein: CASSLGGRGLGEQYF

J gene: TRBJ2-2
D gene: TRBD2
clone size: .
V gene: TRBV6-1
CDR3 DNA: TGTGCCAGCAGTGAAGGCTGGCGGGGGTTATCCGGGGAGCTGTTTTTT
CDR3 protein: CASSEGWRGLSGELFF

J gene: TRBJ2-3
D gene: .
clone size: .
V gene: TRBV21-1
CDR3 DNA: TGTGCCAGCAGCAAAGACAGTCCTTACGTAGTAGACACAGATACGCAGTATTTT
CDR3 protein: CASSKDSPYVVDTDTQYF

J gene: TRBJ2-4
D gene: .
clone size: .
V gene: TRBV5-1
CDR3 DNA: TGCGCCAGCAGCTACACAGGGCCAAAAAACATTCAGTACTTC
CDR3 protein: CASSYTGPKNIQYF

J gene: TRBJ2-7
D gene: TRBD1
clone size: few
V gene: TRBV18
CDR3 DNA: TGTGCCAGCTCACAAGCGGGACAGGGGGACGAGCAGTACTTC
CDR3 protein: CASSQAGQGDEQYF

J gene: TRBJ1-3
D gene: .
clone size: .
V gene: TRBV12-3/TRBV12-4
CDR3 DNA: TGTGCCAGCAGTTTCTACATCTCGAACACCATATATTTT
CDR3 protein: CASSFYISNTIYF

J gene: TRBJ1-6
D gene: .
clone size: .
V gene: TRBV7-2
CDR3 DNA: TGTGCCAGCATCCTACGATTCGGGGACAATTCACCCCTCCACTTT
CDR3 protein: CASILRFGDNSPLHF

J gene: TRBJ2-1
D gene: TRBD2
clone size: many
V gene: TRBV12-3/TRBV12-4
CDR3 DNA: TGTGCCAGCAGTTTGTCGGCTAGCGGACACAATGAGCAGTTCTTC
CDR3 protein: CASSLSASGHNEQFF

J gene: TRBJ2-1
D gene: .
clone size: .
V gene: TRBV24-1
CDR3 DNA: TGTGCCACCAGTGACGTGGACACCACCTCCTGCAATGAGCAGTTCTTC
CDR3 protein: CATSDVDTTSCNEQFF

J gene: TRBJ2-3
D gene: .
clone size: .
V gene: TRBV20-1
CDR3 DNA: TGCAGTGCTAGAGCTGAGACACCCAGCACAGATACGCAGTATTTT
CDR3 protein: CSARAETPSTDTQYF

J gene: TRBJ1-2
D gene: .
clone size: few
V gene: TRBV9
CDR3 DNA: TGTGCCAGCAGCGTAGACGTACAGGGTCACTATGGCTACACCTTC
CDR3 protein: CASSVDVQGHYGYTF

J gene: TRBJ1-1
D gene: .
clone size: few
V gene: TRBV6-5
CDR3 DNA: TGTGCCAGCACCCTTAATTTTCTCATGAACACTGAAGCTTTCTTT
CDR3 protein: CASTLNFLMNTEAFF

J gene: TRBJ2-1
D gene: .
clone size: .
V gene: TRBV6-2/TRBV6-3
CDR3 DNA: TGTGCCAGCAGTTTAAGGCAGGCTCGGAATGAGCAGTTCTTC
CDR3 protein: CASSLRQARNEQFF

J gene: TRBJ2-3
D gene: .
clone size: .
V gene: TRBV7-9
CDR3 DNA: TGTGCCAGCAGCTCCAACCCCGGAGTGGGTGGGGGTCGGAAAGATACGCAGTATTTT
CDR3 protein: CASSSNPGVGGGRKDTQYF

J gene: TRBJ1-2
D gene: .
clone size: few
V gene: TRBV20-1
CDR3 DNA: TGCAGTGCCATGCACGGCTATGGCTACACCTTC
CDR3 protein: CSAMHGYGYTF

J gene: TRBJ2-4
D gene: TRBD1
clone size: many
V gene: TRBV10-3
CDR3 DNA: TGTGCCATCAGTGAGACCGACAGGGGCGGCATTCAGTACTTC
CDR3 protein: CAISETDRGGIQYF

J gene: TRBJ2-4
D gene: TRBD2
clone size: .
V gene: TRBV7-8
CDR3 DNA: TGTGCCAGCAGCCCGACTAGCGGGACGAAAAACATTCAGTACTTC
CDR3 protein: CASSPTSGTKNIQYF

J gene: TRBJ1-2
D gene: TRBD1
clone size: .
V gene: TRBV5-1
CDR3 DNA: TGCGCCAGCAGCCACAGGGGACGAGAGTATGACTACACCTTC
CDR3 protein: CASSHRGREYDYTF

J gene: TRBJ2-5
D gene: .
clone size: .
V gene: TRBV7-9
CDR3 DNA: TGTGCCAGCAGCTTGGGGGACTGGAGGACCCAGTACTTC
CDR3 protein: CASSLGDWRTQYF

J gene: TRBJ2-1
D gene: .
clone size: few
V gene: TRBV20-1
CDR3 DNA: TGCAGTGCTAGCCGTGGGGGGCCGGGGGATGAGCAGTTCTTC
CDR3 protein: CSASRGGPGDEQFF

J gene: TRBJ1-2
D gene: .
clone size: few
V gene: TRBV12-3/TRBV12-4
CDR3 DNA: TGTGCCAGCTCACTAACGGAAGCCTATGGCTACACCTTC
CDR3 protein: CASSLTEAYGYTF

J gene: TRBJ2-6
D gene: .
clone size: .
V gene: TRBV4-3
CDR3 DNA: TGCGCCAGCAGCCAAGAATTGGCAGGGCATGGGGCCAACGTCCTGACTTTC
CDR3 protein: CASSQELAGHGANVLTF

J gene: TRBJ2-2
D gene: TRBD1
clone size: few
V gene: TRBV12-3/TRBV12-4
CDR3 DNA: TGTGCCAGCAGGTACAGGGGGACCGGGGAGCTGTTTTTT
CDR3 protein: CASRYRGTGELFF

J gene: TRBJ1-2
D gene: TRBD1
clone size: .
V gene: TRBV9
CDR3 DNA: TGTGCCAGCAGCCCAGGGGGGTTGCACTATGGCTACACCTTC
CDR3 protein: CASSPGGLHYGYTF

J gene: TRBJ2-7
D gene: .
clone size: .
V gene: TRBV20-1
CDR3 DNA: TGCAGTGCCAAAGACGGCTACGAGCAGTACTTC
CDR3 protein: CSAKDGYEQYF

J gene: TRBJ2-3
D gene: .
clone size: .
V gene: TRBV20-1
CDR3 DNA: TGCAGTGCTACCACAGGGCCCATCACAGATACGCAGTATTTT
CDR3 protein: CSATTGPITDTQYF

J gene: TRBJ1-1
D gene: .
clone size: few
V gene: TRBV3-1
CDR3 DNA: TGTGCCAGCAGCCCCATGGCGGGCATGAACACTGAAGCTTTCTTT
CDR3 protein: CASSPMAGMNTEAFF

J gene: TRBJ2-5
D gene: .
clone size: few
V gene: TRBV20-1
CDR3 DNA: TGCAGTGCTAGAGATGGGAGTAAGGGGACTTGGTACTTC
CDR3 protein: CSARDGSKGTWYF